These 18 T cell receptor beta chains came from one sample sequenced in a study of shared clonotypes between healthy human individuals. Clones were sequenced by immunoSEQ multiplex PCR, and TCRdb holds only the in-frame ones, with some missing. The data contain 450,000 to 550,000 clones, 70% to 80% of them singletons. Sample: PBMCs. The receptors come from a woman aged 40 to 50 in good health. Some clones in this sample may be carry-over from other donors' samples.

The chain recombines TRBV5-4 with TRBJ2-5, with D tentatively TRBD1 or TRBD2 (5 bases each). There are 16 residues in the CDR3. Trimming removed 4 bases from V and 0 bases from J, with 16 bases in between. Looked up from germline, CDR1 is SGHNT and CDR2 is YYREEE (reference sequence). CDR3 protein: CASSPTTGRHQETQYF. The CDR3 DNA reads TGTGCCAGCAGCCCGACAACGGGGCGTCACCAAGAGACCCAGTACTTC.

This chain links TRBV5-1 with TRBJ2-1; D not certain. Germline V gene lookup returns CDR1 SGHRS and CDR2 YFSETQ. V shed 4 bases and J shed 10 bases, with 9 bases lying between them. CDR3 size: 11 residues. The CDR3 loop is CASSAQGEQFF. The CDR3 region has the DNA TGCGCCAGCAGCGCTCAAGGAGAGCAGTTCTTC.

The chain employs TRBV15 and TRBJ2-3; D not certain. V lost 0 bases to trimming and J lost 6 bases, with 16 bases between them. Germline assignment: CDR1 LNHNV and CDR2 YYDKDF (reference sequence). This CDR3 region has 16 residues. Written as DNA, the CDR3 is TGTGCCACCAGCAGAGATAGTTACGGACCCCACGATACGCAGTATTTT. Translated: CATSRDSYGPHDTQYF.

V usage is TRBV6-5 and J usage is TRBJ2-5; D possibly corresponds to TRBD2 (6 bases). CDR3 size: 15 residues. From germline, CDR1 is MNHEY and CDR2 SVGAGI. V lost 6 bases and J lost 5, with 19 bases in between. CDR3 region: CASRPRLLGRETQYF. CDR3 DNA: TGTGCCAGCAGACCAAGACTTTTGGGGAGGGAGACCCAGTACTTC.

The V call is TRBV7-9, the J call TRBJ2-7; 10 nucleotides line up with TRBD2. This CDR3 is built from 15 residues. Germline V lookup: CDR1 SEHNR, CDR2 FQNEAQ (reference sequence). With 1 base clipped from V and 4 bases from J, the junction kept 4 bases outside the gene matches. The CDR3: CASSLGGLALYEQYF. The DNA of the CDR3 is TGTGCCAGCAGCTTAGGGGGACTAGCGTTGTACGAGCAGTACTTC.

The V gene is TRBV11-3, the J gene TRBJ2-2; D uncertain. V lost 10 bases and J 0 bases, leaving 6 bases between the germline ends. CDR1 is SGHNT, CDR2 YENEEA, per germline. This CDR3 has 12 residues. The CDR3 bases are TGTGCCACCACAGCGAACACCGGGGAGCTGTTTTTT. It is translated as CATTANTGELFF.

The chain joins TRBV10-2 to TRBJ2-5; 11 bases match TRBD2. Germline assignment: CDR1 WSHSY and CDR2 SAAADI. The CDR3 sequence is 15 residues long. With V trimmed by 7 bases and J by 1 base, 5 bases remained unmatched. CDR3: CASKLAGEGQETQYF. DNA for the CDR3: TGCGCCAGCAAACTAGCGGGAGAGGGCCAAGAGACCCAGTACTTC.

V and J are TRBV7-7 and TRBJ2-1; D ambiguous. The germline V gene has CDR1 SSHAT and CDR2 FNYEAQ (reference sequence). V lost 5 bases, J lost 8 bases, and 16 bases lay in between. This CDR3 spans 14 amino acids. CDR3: CASSLRGVFDEQFF. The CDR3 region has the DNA TGTGCCAGCAGCCTCCGCGGTGTCTTCGATGAGCAGTTCTTC.

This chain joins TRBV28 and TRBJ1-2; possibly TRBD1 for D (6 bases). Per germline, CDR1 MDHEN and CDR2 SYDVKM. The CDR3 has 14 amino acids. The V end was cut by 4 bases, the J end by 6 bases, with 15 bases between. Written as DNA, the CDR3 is TGTGCCAGCAGTTGGGGGGGCATGGGGAATGGCTACACCTTC. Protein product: CASSWGGMGNGYTF.

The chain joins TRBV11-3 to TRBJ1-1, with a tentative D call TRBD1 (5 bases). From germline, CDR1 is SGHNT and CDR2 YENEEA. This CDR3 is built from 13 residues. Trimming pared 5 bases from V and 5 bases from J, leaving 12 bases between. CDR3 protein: CASSRDSFTEAFF. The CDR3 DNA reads TGTGCCAGCAGCCGTGACAGTTTTACTGAAGCTTTCTTT.

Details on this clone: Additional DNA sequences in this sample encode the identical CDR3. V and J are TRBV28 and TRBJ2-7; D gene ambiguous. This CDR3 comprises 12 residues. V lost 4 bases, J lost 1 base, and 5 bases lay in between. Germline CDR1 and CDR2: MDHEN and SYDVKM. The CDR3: CASSSSSYEQYF. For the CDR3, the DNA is TGTGCCAGCAGTTCCTCATCCTACGAGCAGTACTTC. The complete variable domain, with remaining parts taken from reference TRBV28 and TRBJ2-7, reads DVKVTQSSRYLVKRTGEKVFLECVQDMDHENMFWYRQDPGLGLRLIYFSYDVKMKEKGDIPEGYSVSREKKERFSLILESASTNQTSMYLCASSSSSYEQYFGPGTRLTVT.

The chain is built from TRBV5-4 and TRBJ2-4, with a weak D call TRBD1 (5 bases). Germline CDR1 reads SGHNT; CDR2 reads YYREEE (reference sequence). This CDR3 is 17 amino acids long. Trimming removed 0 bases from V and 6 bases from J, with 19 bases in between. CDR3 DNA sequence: TGTGCCAGCAGCTTGGGGGTCGGTACCACAAGGGGAAACATTCAGTACTTC. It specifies CASSLGVGTTRGNIQYF.

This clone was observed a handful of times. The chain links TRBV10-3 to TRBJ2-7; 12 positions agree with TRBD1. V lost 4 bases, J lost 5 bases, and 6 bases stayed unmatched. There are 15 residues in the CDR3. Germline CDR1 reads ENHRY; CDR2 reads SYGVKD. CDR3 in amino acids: CAISGGQGARDEQYF. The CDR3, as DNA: TGTGCCATCAGTGGGGGACAGGGGGCGAGGGACGAGCAGTACTTC.

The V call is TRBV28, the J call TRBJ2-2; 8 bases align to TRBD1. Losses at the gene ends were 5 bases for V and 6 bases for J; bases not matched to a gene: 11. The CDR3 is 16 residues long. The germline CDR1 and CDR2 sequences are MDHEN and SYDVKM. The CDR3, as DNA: TGTGCCAGCAGTACGCGGACAGGGAAGAGGCCCGGGGAGCTGTTTTTT. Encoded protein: CASSTRTGKRPGELFF. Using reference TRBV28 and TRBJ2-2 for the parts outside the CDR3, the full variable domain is DVKVTQSSRYLVKRTGEKVFLECVQDMDHENMFWYRQDPGLGLRLIYFSYDVKMKEKGDIPEGYSVSREKKERFSLILESASTNQTSMYLCASSTRTGKRPGELFFGEGSRLTVL.

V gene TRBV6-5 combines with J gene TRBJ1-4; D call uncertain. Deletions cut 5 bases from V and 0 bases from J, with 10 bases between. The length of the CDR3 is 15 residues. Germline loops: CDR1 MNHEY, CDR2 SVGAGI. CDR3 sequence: CASSNSFATNEKLFF. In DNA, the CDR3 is TGTGCCAGCAGTAATAGCTTTGCAACTAATGAAAAACTGTTTTTT.

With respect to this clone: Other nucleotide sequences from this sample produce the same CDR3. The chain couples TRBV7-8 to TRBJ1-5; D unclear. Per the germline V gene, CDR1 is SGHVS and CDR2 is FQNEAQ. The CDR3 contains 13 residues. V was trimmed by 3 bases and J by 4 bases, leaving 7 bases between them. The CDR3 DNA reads TGTGCCAGCAGCTTGGGCCAAAATCAGCCCCAGCATTTT. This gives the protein CASSLGQNQPQHF.

CDR3 sequence: CASSLEPDEKLFF. Written as DNA, the CDR3 is TGTGCCAGCAGCTTAGAGCCGGATGAAAAACTGTTTTTT. The chain combines TRBV7-6 with TRBJ1-4; no clear D. Trimming left V 1 base short and J 6 bases short, with 6 bases between. Germline loops: CDR1 SGHVS, CDR2 FNYEAQ. The CDR3 has 13 amino acids.

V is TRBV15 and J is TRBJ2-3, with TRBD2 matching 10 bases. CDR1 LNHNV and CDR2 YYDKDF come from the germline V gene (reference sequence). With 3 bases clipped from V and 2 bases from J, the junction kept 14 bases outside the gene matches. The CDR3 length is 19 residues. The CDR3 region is CATSSSGRPGSTFTDTQYF. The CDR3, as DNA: TGTGCCACCAGCAGTAGCGGGAGGCCCGGTTCGACCTTCACAGATACGCAGTATTTT. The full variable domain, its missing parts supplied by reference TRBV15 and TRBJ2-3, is DAMVIQNPRYQVTQFGKPVTLSCSQTLNHNVMYWYQQKSSQAPKLLFHYYDKDFNNEADTPDNFQSRRPNTSFCFLDIRSPGLGDTAMYLCATSSSGRPGSTFTDTQYFGPGTRLTVL.